Listed here are 7 T cell receptor beta chains from one sample, sequenced in a study of beta chain features in type 1 diabetes. Notes on the study in general: All four CD4+ subsets from Type 1 diabetes patients carried moderately but significantly shorter TCRB CDR3s.

For these receptors, no antigen is known. The sequenced template was cDNA made from the entire isolated RNA. Libraries were prepared by immunoSEQ multiplex PCR; TCRdb keeps only in-frame clonotypes and omits some of them. The sample carries about 240,000 clones, roughly 13% recorded once. Sequencing used naive CD4+ T cells from blood. The receptors originated from a man aged 25 to 40 with type 1 diabetes.

V is TRBV21-1 and J is TRBJ2-7; the D call of TRBD2 is as the table states it, not checked on the DNA. TRBV21-1 is described as a pseudogene. This CDR3 spans 17 amino acids. CDR3 coding DNA: TGTGCCAGCAGCAAATGTTACGGAGGGCAGGGCTCCTACGAGCAGTACTTC. It yields the protein CASSKCYGGQGSYEQYF.

There are a few counts of this clone. DNA for the CDR3: TGCAGCGGTGGGGGACAGGGATACGAGCAGTACTTC. Amino acid sequence: CSGGGQGYEQYF. The chain uses TRBV29-1 and TRBJ2-7; TRBD1 matches 9 bases. Germline-derived CDR1 and CDR2 are SQVTM and ANQGSEA. The trim removed 7 bases at V and 4 bases at J, leaving 5 bases unmatched. The CDR3 contains 12 residues.

Only a few counts were recorded for this clone. The rearrangement links TRBV11-2 to TRBJ1-5; D is undetermined. Between the trimmed V and J ends, which lost 0 bases and 6 bases, there was a span of 12 bases. This CDR3 has 15 residues. The germline CDR1 and CDR2 sequences are SGHAT and FQNNGV. The CDR3 sequence is CASSLDGGSSQPQHF. CDR3 DNA: TGTGCCAGCAGCTTAGATGGAGGGAGTTCTCAGCCCCAGCATTTT.

This sequence joins TRBV11-2 and TRBJ1-3, with TRBD1 as a possible D gene (6 bases). The germline V gene encodes CDR1 SGHAT and CDR2 FQNNGV. The CDR3 is 15 amino acids. V was cut by 5 bases and J by 1 base, with 12 bases left in between. The CDR3 is CASSPGQPSGNTIYF. CDR3 coding DNA: TGTGCCAGCAGCCCAGGACAGCCGTCTGGAAACACCATATATTTT.

This chain links TRBV6-5 with TRBJ1-2; 11 bases line up with TRBD1. The CDR3 has 14 residues. V was clipped by 5 bases and J by 7 bases; unmatched bases: 6. Germline V lookup: CDR1 MNHEY, CDR2 SVGAGI. The CDR3 DNA follows: TGTGCCAGCAGTATCCGGGACAGGGGGGGTGGCTACACCTTC. It yields the protein CASSIRDRGGGYTF.

This clone was recorded a few times. V is TRBV7-2 and J is TRBJ2-7; TRBD2 matches 7 bases. The CDR3 runs 13 residues. Germline V gene lookup returns CDR1 SGHTA and CDR2 FQGNSA. V dropped 5 bases and J dropped 3; count of bases not matched to a gene: 4. The CDR3 here is CASSASGNYEQYF. CDR3 nucleotide sequence: TGTGCCAGCAGCGCTAGCGGTAACTACGAGCAGTACTTC.

The chain couples TRBV11-3 to TRBJ2-5; D remains unclear. The V and J ends lost 6 bases and 5 bases respectively, with 13 bases between them. Germline lookup yields CDR1 SGHNT and CDR2 YENEEA. This CDR3 region has 13 residues. The CDR3 is CASSLPGDETQYF. CDR3 DNA: TGTGCCAGCAGTCTCCCGGGTGATGAGACCCAGTACTTC.